The rows below give T cell receptor beta chains drawn from one sample of a study of cytomegalovirus exposure and HLA in healthy donors. Some clones are missing from TCRdb's copy, which holds only in-frame ones; the method was immunoSEQ multiplex PCR. The sample includes about 60,000 clones. The sample taken for sequencing was PBMCs. These receptors all stem from a man aged 45 to 65 in good health and CMV-seropositive. Each CDR3 is given with its conserved first and last residue. D genes are given only for firm matches.

D	V	length	J	DNA	CDR3
TRBD2	TRBV7-2	15	TRBJ2-1	TGTGCCAGCAGCCCCTCAGCGGGAGAGTTGAATGAGCAGTTCTTC	CASSPSAGELNEQFF
NA	TRBV19	14	TRBJ1-5	TGTGCCAGTAGTATCCGCGACACCAATCAGCCCCAGCATTTT	CASSIRDTNQPQHF
TRBD1	TRBV4-3	16	TRBJ1-5	TGCGCCAGCAGCCAAACCTCGACAGGGGCGAATCAGCACCAGCATTTT	CASSQTSTGANQHQHF
NA	TRBV18	12	TRBJ2-1	TGTGCCAGCTCACCACTAGACAATGAGCAGTTCTTC	CASSPLDNEQFF
TRBD1	TRBV6-5	15	TRBJ2-2	TGTGCCAGCAGCCGGACAGGGGCGAACACCGGGGAGCTGTTTTTT	CASSRTGANTGELFF
TRBD1	TRBV6-1	14	TRBJ1-5	TGTGCCAGCAACTCTGACAGGGGAAGTCAGCCCCAGCATTTT	CASNSDRGSQPQHF
NA	TRBV27	15	TRBJ1-6	TGTGCCAGCAGTTTGAGGGACTCCTATAATTCACCCCTCCACTTT	CASSLRDSYNSPLHF
TRBD1	TRBV19	21	TRBJ2-1	TGTGCCAGTAGTTCCGAGGGGTTTCGGGGACAGGGGGCAGTCCCCGACAATGAGCAGTTCTTC	CASSSEGFRGQGAVPDNEQFF
TRBD1	TRBV5-5	14	TRBJ2-5	TGTGCCAGCAGCCCGACAGGGGGCGGAGAGACCCAGTACTTC	CASSPTGGGETQYF
TRBD2	TRBV6-5	13	TRBJ2-7	TGTGCCAGCAGTTACAGGGCTAGCGGCGAGCAGTACTTC	CASSYRASGEQYF
NA	TRBV27	13	TRBJ2-1	TGTGCCAGCAGCCAGGGGATCGACAATGAGCAGTTCTTC	CASSQGIDNEQFF
NA	TRBV2	13	TRBJ2-3	TGTGCCAGCAGGGGGGACTCTAGGCGTACGCAGTATTTT	CASRGDSRRTQYF
TRBD2	TRBV5-8	16	TRBJ2-3	TGTGCCAGCAGCTCTCCAGCGGGGGGGCCGGTAGATACGCAGTATTTT	CASSSPAGGPVDTQYF
TRBD2	TRBV5-1	17	TRBJ2-7	TGCGCCAGCAGCTTGGGTGGACTAGCGGGGTTATCCTACGAGCAGTACTTC	CASSLGGLAGLSYEQYF
NA	TRBV30	15	TRBJ2-7	TGTGCCTGGAGGATCTGGGACTCCGAAACGGGGGAGCAGTACTTC	CAWRIWDSETGEQYF
NA	TRBV4-3	15	TRBJ2-2	TGCGCCAGCAGCCAGCTAGGACAAGAAAGAGGGGAGCTGTTTTTT	CASSQLGQERGELFF
NA	TRBV10-3	16	TRBJ1-5	TGTGCCATCAGTGAGACCCTGGACAGCCTGAATCAGCCCCAGCATTTT	CAISETLDSLNQPQHF
NA	TRBV4-1	13	TRBJ1-1	TGCGCCAGCAGCTTAGGGGTGAACACTGAAGCTTTCTTT	CASSLGVNTEAFF
NA	TRBV7-9	15	TRBJ2-7	TGTGCCAGCAGCTCTACCGACAGGGGAGGGTACGAGCAGTACTTC	CASSSTDRGGYEQYF
NA	TRBV29-1	10	TRBJ2-5	TGCAGCGCAGAACAAGAGACCCAGTACTTC	CSAEQETQYF
TRBD1	TRBV27	14	TRBJ2-7	TGTGCCAGCAGTCCCGCCGGGACAGGGAACGAGCAGTACTTC	CASSPAGTGNEQYF
TRBD2	TRBV4-1	16	TRBJ2-1	TGCGCCAGCAGCCAAGATATACCTAGCGGGTACAATGAGCAGTTCTTC	CASSQDIPSGYNEQFF
NA	TRBV2	15	TRBJ1-5	TGTGCCAGCAGTACGATGGGGGGGTTATACCAGCCCCAGCATTTT	CASSTMGGLYQPQHF
TRBD1	TRBV5-1	16	TRBJ1-4	TGCGCCAGCAGCTTGGAAGCAGGGGGCGAAGCCAAAAAACTGTTTTTT	CASSLEAGGEAKKLFF
NA	TRBV15	14	TRBJ1-5	TGTGCCACCAGCACCCAGGGCAGCAATCAGCCCCAGCATTTT	CATSTQGSNQPQHF
NA	TRBV29-1	14	TRBJ2-2	TGCAGCGTTGAGGAGCCTTCGAACACCGGGGAGCTGTTTTTT	CSVEEPSNTGELFF
TRBD1	TRBV5-4	16	TRBJ2-5	TGTGCCAGCAGCTTGGATCCCGGACAGGGGGAAGAGACCCAGTACTTC	CASSLDPGQGEETQYF
TRBD1	TRBV30	13	TRBJ1-2	TGTGCCTGGATGGGGGACAGATACTATGGCTACACCTTC	CAWMGDRYYGYTF
NA	TRBV4-3	15	TRBJ2-2	TGCGCCAGCAGCCCCCCATCCCCAGGGATCGGGGAGCTGTTTTTT	CASSPPSPGIGELFF
TRBD2	TRBV7-9	15	TRBJ2-3	TGTGCTTACATCCGGGGTAGCGGGGTCACAGATACGCAGTATTTT	CAYIRGSGVTDTQYF
NA	TRBV7-6	15	TRBJ2-7	TGTGCCAGCAGCTTAGAGAGGAAAGGGGGCTACGAGCAGTACTTC	CASSLERKGGYEQYF
TRBD2	TRBV7-6	18	TRBJ2-2	TGTGCCAGCAGCCCGGGACTAGCGGGAGGGCCAGGCACCGGGGAGCTGTTTTTT	CASSPGLAGGPGTGELFF
TRBD1	TRBV5-1	16	TRBJ1-1	TGCGCCAGCAGCCTTCCCGGACAGGACTGGAACACTGAAGCTTTCTTT	CASSLPGQDWNTEAFF
NA	TRBV2	12	TRBJ2-7	TGTGCCAGCAGTTCAGGGACCTACGAGCAGTACTTC	CASSSGTYEQYF
NA	TRBV7-2	14	TRBJ1-6	TGTGCCAGCAGCTTAGCCAGGGATAATTCACCCCTCCACTTT	CASSLARDNSPLHF
TRBD1	TRBV25-1	15	TRBJ1-1	TGTGCCAGCAGTGTGACAGGGTTGATAATCACTGAAGCTTTCTTT	CASSVTGLIITEAFF
TRBD1	TRBV28	15	TRBJ1-5	TGTGCCAGCAGTTCACAGGGGGCACCCAATCAGCCCCAGCATTTT	CASSSQGAPNQPQHF
TRBD2	TRBV5-1	16	TRBJ2-1	TGCGCCAGCAGCTTGCTGGAGCGGGGGGCATACAATGAGCAGTTCTTC	CASSLLERGAYNEQFF
TRBD2	TRBV4-2	16	TRBJ2-1	TGTGCCAGCAGCCAAGCCCAAGGACTAGGAAATAATGAGCAGTTCTTC	CASSQAQGLGNNEQFF
NA	TRBV4-1	16	TRBJ1-5	TGCGCCAGCAGCCACGACAGTCGTTATAGCAATCAGCCCCAGCATTTT	CASSHDSRYSNQPQHF
NA	TRBV27	13	TRBJ1-1	TGTGCCAGCAGCCAGACAGCGAACACTGAAGCTTTCTTT	CASSQTANTEAFF
TRBD1	TRBV7-6	15	TRBJ2-7	TGTGCCAGCAGCTCCTTGACAGGGGAAACCTACGAGCAGTACTTC	CASSSLTGETYEQYF
NA	TRBV6-5	15	TRBJ1-3	TGTGCCAGCAGTTACGGAGTAAGCTCTGGAAACACCATATATTTT	CASSYGVSSGNTIYF
NA	TRBV7-2	15	TRBJ2-1	TGTGCCAGCAGCCTCCGGACATCATTTTACAATGAGCAGTTCTTC	CASSLRTSFYNEQFF
TRBD1	TRBV6-5	15	TRBJ1-2	TGTGCCAGCAGCGGAACCGGACAGGGACGCGATGGCTACACCTTC	CASSGTGQGRDGYTF
TRBD2	TRBV11-1	14	TRBJ2-1	TGTGCCAGCAGTTCGACTCTAGCGGAGCATGAGCAGTTCTTC	CASSSTLAEHEQFF
NA	TRBV9	16	TRBJ1-6	TGTGCCAGCAGCGTGAGGGCAGACACTTATAATTCACCCCTCCACTTT	CASSVRADTYNSPLHF
NA	TRBV29-1	11	TRBJ2-7	TGCAGCGCCACAAGCGCCTACGAGCAGTACTTC	CSATSAYEQYF
TRBD1	TRBV2	15	TRBJ1-5	TGTGCCAGCAGTATCGACAGGGCTGGGGGGCAGCCCCAGCATTTT	CASSIDRAGGQPQHF
NA	TRBV5-1	14	TRBJ2-5	TGCGCCAGCAGCTTGATGGTAGGAGGGCAGACCCAGTACTTC	CASSLMVGGQTQYF
NA	TRBV5-5	16	TRBJ1-6	TGTGCCAGCAGCTTGGACAGCCACTTGGTGGATTCACCCCTCCACTTT	CASSLDSHLVDSPLHF
TRBD2	TRBV5-5	15	TRBJ2-7	TGTGCCAGCACCTTTACCGGGACTAGCGGGGCAGAGCAGTACTTC	CASTFTGTSGAEQYF
TRBD1	TRBV27	16	TRBJ2-7	TGTGCCAGCAGGCTCCTCGACAGGGGGGCCTCCTACGAGCAGTACTTC	CASRLLDRGASYEQYF
NA	TRBV6-5	11	TRBJ2-1	TGTGCCAGCCTATGGGGCGATGAGCAGTTCTTC	CASLWGDEQFF
TRBD2	TRBV27	17	TRBJ2-2	TGTGCCAGCAGTTACGGACTAGCGGGAGTGTTGACCGGGGAGCTGTTTTTT	CASSYGLAGVLTGELFF